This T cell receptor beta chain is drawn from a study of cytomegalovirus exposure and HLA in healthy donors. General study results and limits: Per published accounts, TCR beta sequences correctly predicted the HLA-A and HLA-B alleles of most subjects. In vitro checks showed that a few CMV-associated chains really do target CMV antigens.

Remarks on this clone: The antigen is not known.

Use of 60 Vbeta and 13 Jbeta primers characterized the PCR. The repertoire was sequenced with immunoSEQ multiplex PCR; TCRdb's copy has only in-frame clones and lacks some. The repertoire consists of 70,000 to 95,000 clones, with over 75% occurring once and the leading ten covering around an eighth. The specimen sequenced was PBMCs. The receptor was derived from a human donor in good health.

In DNA form, the CDR3 reads TGCGCCAGCAGGCCAGGGCCCATGAACACTGAAGCTTTCTTT. Residues: CASRPGPMNTEAFF. This chain connects TRBV5-1 to TRBJ1-1; a possible D gene is TRBD1 (5 bases). V dropped 5 bases and J dropped 0 bases, with 11 bases sitting between them. The CDR3 has 14 residues. Looked up from germline, CDR1 is SGHRS and CDR2 is YFSETQ.